The rows below give T cell receptor beta chains drawn from one sample of a study of quantifying T cell responses using KT2 cells. TCRdb re-called the UMI-ligation and nested PCR reads with MiXCR, one entry per CDR3 protein. Of about 33,000 distinct CDR3 sequences in the sample, under 13% were seen once. Sequencing used PBMCs spiked with cells of the T cell clone KT2. The receptors here all came from a human donor. CDR3s include the opening cysteine and the closing phenylalanine or tryptophan. Each record gives: D gene, J gene, V gene, clone size, CDR3 protein, CDR3 DNA. A D gene is named only where the DNA matches it firmly. Expanded clones are given a class, and other clones once, few, many or no size at all.

NA	TRBJ1-3	TRBV7-2	few	CASRPKGGSSGNTIYF	TGTGCCAGCAGACCAAAGGGGGGAAGCTCTGGAAACACCATATATTTT
NA	TRBJ2-7	TRBV5-6	many	CASSSGPAGEQYF	TGTGCCAGCAGCTCCGGGCCGGCGGGCGAGCAGTACTTC
NA	TRBJ1-5	TRBV20-1	NA	CSAYSVGRQYSNQPQHF	TGCAGTGCTTATTCAGTAGGGAGGCAGTATAGCAATCAGCCCCAGCATTTT
NA	TRBJ2-5	TRBV10-3	NA	CAISSRQAQETQYF	TGTGCCATCAGTTCTCGACAGGCCCAAGAGACCCAGTACTTC
NA	TRBJ1-3	TRBV9	NA	CASSAGDTSSGNTIYF	TGTGCCAGCAGCGCAGGGGACACGAGCTCTGGAAACACCATATATTTT
TRBD1	TRBJ2-1	TRBV19	many	CASSWTGERGEQFF	TGTGCCAGTAGCTGGACAGGGGAGCGTGGTGAGCAGTTCTTC
TRBD2	TRBJ2-7	TRBV5-1	many	CASSLASGSTSYEQYF	TGCGCCAGCAGCTTGGCTAGCGGGTCCACCTCCTACGAGCAGTACTTC
TRBD1	TRBJ2-5	TRBV20-1	NA	CSARTGGQETQYF	TGCAGTGCCAGGACAGGGGGCCAAGAGACCCAGTACTTC
NA	TRBJ2-3	TRBV5-1	NA	CASSLDGTPPSTDTQYF	TGCGCCAGCAGCTTGGACGGGACACCACCTAGCACAGATACGCAGTATTTT
NA	TRBJ2-7	TRBV7-2	NA	CASSLAGAGVYEQYF	TGTGCCAGCAGCTTAGCCGGGGCAGGGGTGTACGAGCAGTACTTC
TRBD2	TRBJ2-1	TRBV19	few	CASTLGGSSYNEQFF	TGTGCCAGTACATTGGGCGGGAGCTCCTACAATGAGCAGTTCTTC
TRBD2	TRBJ2-7	TRBV7-9	few	CASSLLSTGTSGPYEQYF	TGTGCCAGCAGCTTATTATCCACCGGGACTAGCGGCCCCTACGAGCAGTACTTC
NA	TRBJ1-5	TRBV18	few	CASSPSDNQPQHF	TGTGCCAGCTCACCGTCGGACAATCAGCCCCAGCATTTT
NA	TRBJ1-1	TRBV19	NA	CASIPGTPGRAFF	TGTGCCAGTATCCCCGGGACCCCCGGTAGAGCTTTCTTT
NA	TRBJ2-5	TRBV28	many	CASSSRGGGGRETQYF	TGTGCCAGCAGTTCCCGGGGCGGAGGGGGTAGAGAGACCCAGTACTTC
NA	TRBJ2-3	TRBV7-6	few	CASSLIPTLKGTDTQYF	TGTGCCAGCAGCCTAATTCCTACCCTCAAGGGCACAGATACGCAGTATTTT
NA	TRBJ2-2	TRBV3-1	NA	CASSQVSTGELFF	TGTGCCAGCAGCCAAGTCTCCACCGGGGAGCTGTTTTTT
NA	TRBJ2-2	TRBV30	many	CAWSGAQTSNTGELFF	TGTGCCTGGAGTGGTGCCCAAACCTCGAACACCGGGGAGCTGTTTTTT
NA	TRBJ1-1	TRBV19	many	CASRTTELNTEAFF	TGTGCCAGTAGGACCACAGAACTCAACACTGAAGCTTTCTTT
NA	TRBJ2-2	TRBV3-1	few	CASSQGMALNTGELFF	TGTGCCAGCAGCCAAGGAATGGCACTTAACACCGGGGAGCTGTTTTTT
NA	TRBJ2-1	TRBV12-3/TRBV12-4	many	CASSTPGESYNEQFF	TGTGCCAGCAGCACCCCGGGAGAGAGCTACAATGAGCAGTTCTTC
TRBD2	TRBJ2-3	TRBV20-1	many	CSKREGHVDTQYF	TGCAGTAAGCGGGAGGGTCACGTTGATACGCAGTATTTT
TRBD2	TRBJ2-1	TRBV15	many	CATSTALSGRPHEQFF	TGTGCCACCAGCACAGCGCTTAGCGGGAGACCGCATGAGCAGTTCTTC
TRBD1	TRBJ1-4	TRBV20-1	NA	CSARPTGSGEKLFF	TGCAGTGCTAGACCGACAGGGAGCGGCGAAAAACTGTTTTTT
NA	TRBJ2-7	TRBV6-5	NA	CASSYGDSYEQYF	TGTGCCAGCAGTTATGGGGACTCCTACGAGCAGTACTTC
NA	TRBJ1-1	TRBV19	many	CASSIRNTEAFF	TGTGCCAGTAGTATAAGAAACACTGAAGCTTTCTTT
TRBD2	TRBJ2-1	TRBV20-1	NA	CSASSGMPSYNEQFF	TGCAGTGCTAGTAGCGGGATGCCCTCCTACAATGAGCAGTTCTTC
NA	TRBJ1-2	TRBV6-5	few	CAIGGNYGYTF	TGTGCCATCGGAGGGAACTATGGCTACACCTTC
NA	TRBJ2-5	TRBV29-1	many	CSEQGKETQYF	TGCAGCGAACAGGGAAAAGAGACCCAGTACTTC
TRBD1	TRBJ2-2	TRBV3-1	NA	CASSQGGGQGITGELFF	TGTGCCAGCAGCCAAGGGGGAGGACAGGGAATCACCGGGGAGCTGTTTTTT
NA	TRBJ2-5	TRBV28	few	CASRGGGREETQYF	TGTGCCAGCAGGGGGGGTGGGCGAGAAGAGACCCAGTACTTC
TRBD2	TRBJ2-7	TRBV20-1	medium-sized	CSVITGTSIDYEQYF	TGCAGTGTTATTACCGGGACTAGCATTGACTACGAGCAGTACTTC
NA	TRBJ2-7	TRBV12-3/TRBV12-4	few	CASSLSARGTHEQYF	TGTGCCAGCAGTTTAAGTGCCAGGGGTACCCACGAGCAGTACTTC